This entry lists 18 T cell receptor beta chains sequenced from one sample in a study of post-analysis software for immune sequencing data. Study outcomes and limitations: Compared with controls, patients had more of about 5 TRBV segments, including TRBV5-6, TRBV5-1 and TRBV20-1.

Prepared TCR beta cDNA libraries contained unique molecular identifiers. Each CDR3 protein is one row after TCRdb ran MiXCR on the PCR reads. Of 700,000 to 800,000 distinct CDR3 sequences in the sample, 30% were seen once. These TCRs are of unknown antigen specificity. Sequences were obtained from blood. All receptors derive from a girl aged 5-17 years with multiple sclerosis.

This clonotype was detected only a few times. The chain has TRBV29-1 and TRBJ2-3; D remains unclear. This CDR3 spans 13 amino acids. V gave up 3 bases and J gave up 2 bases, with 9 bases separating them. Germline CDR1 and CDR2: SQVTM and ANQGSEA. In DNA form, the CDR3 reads TGCAGCGTTGACTCCAGGAACACAGATACGCAGTATTTT. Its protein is CSVDSRNTDTQYF.

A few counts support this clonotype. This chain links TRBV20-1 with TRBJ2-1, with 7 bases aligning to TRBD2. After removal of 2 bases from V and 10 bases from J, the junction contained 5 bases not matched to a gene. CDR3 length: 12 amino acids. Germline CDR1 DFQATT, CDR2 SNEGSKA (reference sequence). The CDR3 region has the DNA TGCAGTGCTAGACGACTAGCTGGGGAGCAGTTCTTC. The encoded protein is CSARRLAGEQFF.

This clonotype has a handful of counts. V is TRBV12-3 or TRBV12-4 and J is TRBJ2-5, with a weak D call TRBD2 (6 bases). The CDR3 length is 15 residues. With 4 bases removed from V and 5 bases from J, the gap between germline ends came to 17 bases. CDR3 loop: CASSWLAGWGETQYF. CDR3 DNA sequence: TGTGCCAGCAGTTGGTTGGCGGGGTGGGGGGAGACCCAGTACTTC.

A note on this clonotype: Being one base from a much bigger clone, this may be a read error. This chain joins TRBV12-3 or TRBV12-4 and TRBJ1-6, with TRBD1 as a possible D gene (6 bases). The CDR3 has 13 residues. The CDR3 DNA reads TGTGCCAGCAGGTTAGGGGGGCTCTCACCCCTCCACTTT. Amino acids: CASRLGGLSPLHF.

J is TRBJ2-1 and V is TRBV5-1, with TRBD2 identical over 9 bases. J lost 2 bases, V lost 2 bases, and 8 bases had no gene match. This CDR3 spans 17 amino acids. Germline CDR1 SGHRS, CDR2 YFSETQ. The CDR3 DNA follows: TGCGCCAGCAGCTTATTAATAGCGGGAGCCGCCTACAATGAGCAGTTCTTC. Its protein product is CASSLLIAGAAYNEQFF.

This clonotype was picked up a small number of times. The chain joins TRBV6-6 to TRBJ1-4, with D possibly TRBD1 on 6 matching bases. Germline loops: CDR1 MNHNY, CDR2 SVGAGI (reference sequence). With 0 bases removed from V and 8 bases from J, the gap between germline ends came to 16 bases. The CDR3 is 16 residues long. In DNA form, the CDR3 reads TGTGCCAGCAGTTACTCGCGGGGGGCCCCAGGAGAAAAACTGTTTTTT. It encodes CASSYSRGAPGEKLFF.

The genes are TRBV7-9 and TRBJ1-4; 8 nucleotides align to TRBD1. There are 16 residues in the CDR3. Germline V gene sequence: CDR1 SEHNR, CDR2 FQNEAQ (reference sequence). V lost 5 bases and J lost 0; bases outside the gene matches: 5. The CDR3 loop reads CASSPTTGATNEKLFF. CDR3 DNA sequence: TGTGCCAGCAGCCCAACGACAGGGGCAACTAATGAAAAACTGTTTTTT.

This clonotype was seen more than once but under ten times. DNA of the CDR3: TGCAGTGCTAATGGACTAGCGGCCACCGGGGAGCTGTTTTTT. Amino acid sequence: CSANGLAATGELFF. The rearrangement joins TRBV20-1 to TRBJ2-2; TRBD2 agrees at 10 bases. The junction had 3 bases not matched to a gene; V was cut back by 4 bases and J by 4 bases. Germline V gene data show CDR1 as DFQATT and CDR2 as SNEGSKA (reference sequence). The CDR3 loop spans 14 amino acids.

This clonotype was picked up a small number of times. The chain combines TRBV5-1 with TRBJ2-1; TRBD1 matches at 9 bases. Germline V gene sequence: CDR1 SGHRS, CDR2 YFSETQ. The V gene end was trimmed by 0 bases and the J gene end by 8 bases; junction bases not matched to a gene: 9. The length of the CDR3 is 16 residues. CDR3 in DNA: TGCGCCAGCAGCTTGGCGGGACAGGGAAGAGGCTATGAGCAGTTCTTC. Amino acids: CASSLAGQGRGYEQFF.

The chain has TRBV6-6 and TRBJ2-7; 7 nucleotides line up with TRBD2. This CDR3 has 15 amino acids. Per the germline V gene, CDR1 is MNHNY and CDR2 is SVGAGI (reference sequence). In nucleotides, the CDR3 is TGTGCTACCCAGAGCGGGAAGGGTGGCTCCTACGAGCAGTACTTC. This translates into CATQSGKGGSYEQYF.

This chain's CDR3 is CSAGRRLAGAGETQYF. The CDR3 DNA reads TGCAGTGCTGGACGGCGACTAGCGGGAGCGGGGGAGACCCAGTACTTC. J is TRBJ2-5 and V is TRBV20-1, with TRBD2 identical over 12 bases. Germline values: CDR1 DFQATT, CDR2 SNEGSKA (reference sequence). The CDR3 covers 16 residues. J lost 5 bases, V lost 5 bases, and 12 bases had no gene match.

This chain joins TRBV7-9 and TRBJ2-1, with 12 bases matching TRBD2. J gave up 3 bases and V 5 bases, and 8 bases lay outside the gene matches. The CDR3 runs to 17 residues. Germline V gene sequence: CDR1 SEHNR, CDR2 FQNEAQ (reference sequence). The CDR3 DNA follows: TGTGCCAGCAGCCCCCAACTAGCGGGAGGAGTCTACAATGAGCAGTTCTTC. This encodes CASSPQLAGGVYNEQFF.

The CDR3 DNA reads as TGTGCCATCGGCGGGACAGGCGCCGAAGCTTTCTTT. Residues: CAIGGTGAEAFF. The rearrangement links TRBV10-3 to TRBJ1-1; 8 bases fit TRBD1. J lost 8 bases, V lost 8 bases, and 7 bases had no gene match. CDR3 length: 12 residues. The V gene's germline CDR1 is ENHRY and CDR2 SYGVKD.

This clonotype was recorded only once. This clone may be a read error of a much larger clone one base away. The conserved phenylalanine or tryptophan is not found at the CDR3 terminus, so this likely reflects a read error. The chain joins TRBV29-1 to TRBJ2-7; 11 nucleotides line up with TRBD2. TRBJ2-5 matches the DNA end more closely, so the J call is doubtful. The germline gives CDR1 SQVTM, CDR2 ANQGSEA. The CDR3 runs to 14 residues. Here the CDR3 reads CSFPGTSGQETQYC. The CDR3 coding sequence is TGCAGCTTTCCCGGGACTAGCGGACAAGAGACCCAGTACTGC.

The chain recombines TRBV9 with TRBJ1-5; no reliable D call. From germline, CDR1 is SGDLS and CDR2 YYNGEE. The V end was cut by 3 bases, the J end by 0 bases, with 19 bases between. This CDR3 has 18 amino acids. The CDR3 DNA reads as TGTGCCAGCAGCGCGCCACGCCCTTTCCTTTATAGCAATCAGCCCCAGCATTTT. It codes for CASSAPRPFLYSNQPQHF.

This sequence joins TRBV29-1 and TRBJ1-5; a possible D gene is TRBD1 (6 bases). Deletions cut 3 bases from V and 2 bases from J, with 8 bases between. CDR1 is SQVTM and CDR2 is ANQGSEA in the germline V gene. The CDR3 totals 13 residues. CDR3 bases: TGCAGCGTTGACCCAGGGGGCAATCAGCCCCAGCATTTT. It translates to CSVDPGGNQPQHF.

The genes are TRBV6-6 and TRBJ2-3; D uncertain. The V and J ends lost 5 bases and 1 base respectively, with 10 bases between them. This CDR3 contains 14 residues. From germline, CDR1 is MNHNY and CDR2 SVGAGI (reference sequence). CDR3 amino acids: CASSLPPGTDTQYF. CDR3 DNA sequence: TGTGCCAGCAGTCTCCCCCCGGGCACAGATACGCAGTATTTT.

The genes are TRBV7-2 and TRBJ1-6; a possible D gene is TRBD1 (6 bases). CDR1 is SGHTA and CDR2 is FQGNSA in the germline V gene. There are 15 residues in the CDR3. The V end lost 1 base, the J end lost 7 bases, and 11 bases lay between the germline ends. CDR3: CASSLDRTVNSPLHF. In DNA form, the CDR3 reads TGTGCCAGCAGCTTAGACAGGACAGTAAATTCACCCCTCCACTTT. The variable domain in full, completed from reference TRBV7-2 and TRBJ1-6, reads GAGVSQSPSNKVTEKGKDVELRCDPISGHTALYWYRQSLGQGLEFLIYFQGNSAPDKSGLPSDRFSAERTGGSVSTLTIQRTQQEDSAVYLCASSLDRTVNSPLHFGNGTRLTVT.